This is a list of T cell receptor beta chains from one sample in a study of spatial heterogeneity in lung cancer. TCRdb itself ran the 5' RACE reads through MiXCR, one entry per CDR3 protein. Of about 13,000 distinct CDR3 sequences in the sample, 2.5% to 3.5% are singletons; the top ten hold 17%. The source material was lung tumor tissue, sampled at surgery. Receptors were obtained from a male donor with early-stage non-small cell lung cancer. CDR3s include the opening cysteine and the closing phenylalanine or tryptophan. The D gene is left open where the match is weak. A row's size may be missing; if present it is once, few, many or a size class.

V gene: TRBV20-1
clone size: many
J gene: TRBJ1-5
D gene: TRBD1
CDR3 DNA: TGCAGTGTTCTCTCTCCGGGACAGGGGAGCAATCAGCCCCAGCATTTT
CDR3 protein: CSVLSPGQGSNQPQHF

V gene: TRBV24-1
clone size: many
J gene: TRBJ1-6
D gene: .
CDR3 DNA: TGTGCCACCAGTGAACCCTTAGTCGACAACGGCGGCTCCTATAATTCACCCCTCCACTTT
CDR3 protein: CATSEPLVDNGGSYNSPLHF

V gene: TRBV9
clone size: many
J gene: TRBJ2-3
D gene: .
CDR3 DNA: TGTGCCAGCAGCGTCTCTACAGATACGCAGTATTTT
CDR3 protein: CASSVSTDTQYF

V gene: TRBV28
clone size: many
J gene: TRBJ1-5
D gene: .
CDR3 DNA: TGTGCCAGCAGTCCTTCCGGGAACAATCAGCCCCAGCATTTT
CDR3 protein: CASSPSGNNQPQHF

V gene: TRBV20-1
clone size: many
J gene: TRBJ1-1
D gene: TRBD1
CDR3 DNA: TGCAGTGCTAGAGATGGGGACAGGCTGGGCACTGAAGCTTTCTTT
CDR3 protein: CSARDGDRLGTEAFF

V gene: TRBV29-1
clone size: many
J gene: TRBJ1-3
D gene: .
CDR3 DNA: TGCAGCGGTCAGGACACCCTCTCTGGAAACACCATATATTTT
CDR3 protein: CSGQDTLSGNTIYF

V gene: TRBV4-1
clone size: many
J gene: TRBJ2-3
D gene: .
CDR3 DNA: TGCGCCAGCAGCCCGGGGAATACGCAGTATTTT
CDR3 protein: CASSPGNTQYF

V gene: TRBV15
clone size: few
J gene: TRBJ2-2
D gene: TRBD1
CDR3 DNA: TGTGCCACCAGCAGAGATAGCAGGGGGCCCACCGGGGAGCTGTTTTTT
CDR3 protein: CATSRDSRGPTGELFF

V gene: TRBV12-3/TRBV12-4
clone size: many
J gene: TRBJ2-5
D gene: .
CDR3 DNA: TGTGCCAGCAGTTTAGCCAAAGGGACCCAGTACTTC
CDR3 protein: CASSLAKGTQYF

V gene: TRBV6-4
clone size: .
J gene: TRBJ2-7
D gene: TRBD1
CDR3 DNA: TGTGCCAGCAGTGGCGGGACAGGCGACTCCTACGAGCAGTACTTC
CDR3 protein: CASSGGTGDSYEQYF

V gene: TRBV7-9
clone size: medium-sized
J gene: TRBJ1-4
D gene: .
CDR3 DNA: TGTGCCAGCAGTCTAACTGAAAAACTGTTTTTT
CDR3 protein: CASSLTEKLFF

V gene: TRBV27
clone size: many
J gene: TRBJ2-1
D gene: .
CDR3 DNA: TGTGCCAGCAGTTTAGGATACGGGGGAAATGAGCAGTTCTTC
CDR3 protein: CASSLGYGGNEQFF

V gene: TRBV7-9
clone size: many
J gene: TRBJ2-5
D gene: TRBD2
CDR3 DNA: TGTGCCAGCAGGGCCGGACTAGCGGGGGGGGAGACCCAGTACTTC
CDR3 protein: CASRAGLAGGETQYF

V gene: TRBV5-1
clone size: many
J gene: TRBJ1-3
D gene: .
CDR3 DNA: TGCGCCAGCAGCAGTACCTGGGACACCTCCTCTGGAAACACCATATATTTT
CDR3 protein: CASSSTWDTSSGNTIYF

V gene: TRBV19
clone size: medium-sized
J gene: TRBJ2-2
D gene: .
CDR3 DNA: TGTGCCAGTAGTATGGGCCAAGGCGGGATCAACACCGGGGAGCTGTTTTTT
CDR3 protein: CASSMGQGGINTGELFF